This is a list of T cell receptor beta chains from one sample in a study of human T cells and chemical hapten exposure. MiXCR, run by TCRdb on the RACE reads, gives a single entry per CDR3 protein. The table records tens of thousands of distinct CDR3 sequences, roughly 10% of them present only once. The specimen comprised whole blood, sampled in connection with sensitization to the hapten diphenylcyclopropenone (DPC). All receptors derive from a man between 40 and 49 years old with alopecia areata. Some clones in this sample may be carry-over from other donors' samples. The CDR3 runs from the conserved cysteine through the conserved F or W. The D gene is left open where the match is weak.

>-|TRBJ1-2|TRBV20-1
CSATEYFNYGYTF
>-|TRBJ1-4|TRBV14
CASSQRVREKLFF
>-|TRBJ2-3|TRBV4-1
CASSQEGIARDTQYF
>TRBD1|TRBJ1-6|TRBV5-1
CASSLGQENSPLHF
>TRBD2|TRBJ2-1|TRBV10-3
CAISESAGGGRYNEQFF
>TRBD1|TRBJ2-5|TRBV9
CASSEWGRGSGETQYF
>-|TRBJ2-3|TRBV6-5
CASSPGHLPTDTQYF
>-|TRBJ1-1|TRBV27
CASKELGDGTEAFF
>TRBD2|TRBJ2-3|TRBV18
CASSPGRVGQADTQYF
>-|TRBJ1-6|TRBV2
CASSTTGNSPLHF
>-|TRBJ2-1|TRBV7-9
CASSHTSYPYNEQFF
>-|TRBJ2-5|TRBV7-2
CASSRQERVRHSF
>-|TRBJ1-2|TRBV6-6
CASSPQGLYGYTF
>-|TRBJ2-1|TRBV27
CASSFGSSYNEQFF
>-|TRBJ2-1|TRBV7-2
CASSSGRNEQFF
>TRBD1|TRBJ2-4|TRBV5-4
CASSLGQGGDIQYF
>-|TRBJ1-1|TRBV6-1
CASGERTANTEAFF
>-|TRBJ2-1|TRBV14
CASSPYPYNEQFF
>-|TRBJ1-6|TRBV4-3
CASSQDRDLGGSPLHF
>-|TRBJ1-6|TRBV4-3
CASSQDRGLYNSPLHF
>-|TRBJ1-5|TRBV19
CASSISHRDQPQHF
>-|TRBJ2-2|TRBV2
CASISNTGELFF
>-|TRBJ1-5|TRBV28
CASNQGDSNQPQHF
>TRBD2|TRBJ2-1|TRBV3-1
CASISSGGDNEQFF
>TRBD1|TRBJ2-1|TRBV7-3
CASSRDRVGDEQFF
>-|TRBJ1-2|TRBV19
CASSMTHSGGYTF
>-|TRBJ2-5|TRBV29-1
CSVFGGQGMRVQETQYF
>-|TRBJ2-1|TRBV29-1
CSVEDLGFYNEQFF
>-|TRBJ1-4|TRBV29-1
CSVRGYLEDSPNEKLFF
>-|TRBJ2-3|TRBV20-1
CSADDATDTQYF
>TRBD2|TRBJ2-5|TRBV19
CASRLSTSGKETQYF
>TRBD1|TRBJ2-2|TRBV24-1
CATSDLATGTTGELFF
>-|TRBJ2-2|TRBV12-3/TRBV12-4
CASRLRGNTGELFF
>-|TRBJ1-6|TRBV5-1
CASSLKENSPLHF
>TRBD2|TRBJ2-1|TRBV20-1
CSALTIGLAGGRSYNEQFF
>TRBD2|TRBJ2-1|TRBV28
CASSFRPGKSGRAFNEQFF
>-|TRBJ2-3|TRBV29-1
CSVEFRADTQYF
>-|TRBJ2-1|TRBV27
CASSFPRGFYNEQFF
>-|TRBJ2-7|TRBV6-5
CASSRITVNEQYF
>TRBD1|TRBJ1-1|TRBV2
CASSGTGAFTEAFF
>-|TRBJ1-2|TRBV14
CASSRDGVYGYTF
>-|TRBJ1-1|TRBV12-3/TRBV12-4
CASKSGGNTEAFF
>-|TRBJ2-6|TRBV12-3/TRBV12-4
CASSFHIGGSGANVLTF
>TRBD2|TRBJ2-7|TRBV7-2
CASSPVAGGSGGEQYF
>-|TRBJ2-7|TRBV20-1
CSARPGHLPYEQYF
>-|TRBJ2-5|TRBV3-2
CASSQDATGQETQYF
>TRBD1|TRBJ1-6|TRBV5-6
CAKTGKGSPLHF
>-|TRBJ2-3|TRBV20-1
CSAGVGRNTDTQYF
>TRBD1|TRBJ2-7|TRBV10-3
CAISDSGTANREQYF
>-|TRBJ1-1|TRBV5-4
CASSLEGRTEAFF
>-|TRBJ1-1|TRBV29-1
CSVDSPSTEAFF
>-|TRBJ1-1|TRBV29-1
CSVAHPTLLNTEAFF
>TRBD1|TRBJ1-1|TRBV4-3
CASSQDRDRREAFF
>TRBD1|TRBJ1-5|TRBV4-2
CASSQEATGMNQPQHF